This T cell receptor (beta chain) was observed in a study of T cell repertoires in aging, cancer and after chemotherapy. At the level of the study: Six age groups, ranging from 30 or younger to 70 or older, included the donors. Glioblastoma patients receiving temozolomide-based therapy gave paired samples before and after chemotherapy.

The CDR3 length equals 16 residues, ends included. Amplification of TCR beta used genomic DNA extracted from peripheral blood. A remark on this clonotype: Its antigen remains unidentified. The DNA is omitted, as the CDR3 cannot be located on it reliably, and the CDR3 follows TCRdb's listing.

Findings and caveats of the study: Rebound thymic output was suggested by rising median generation probability during chemotherapy in each cancer cohort. In cancer patients, declining TCR diversity with age involved lost richness and lost evenness.

Rearranged V-D-J TRB sequences were amplified with a mixed TRB-A/B primer pool. TCRdb processed the multiplex PCR reads anew with MiXCR; each CDR3 protein has one entry. The data contain 2,000 to 2,500 distinct CDR3 sequences, almost 35% of them singletons. What was sequenced was blood. The clonotype comes from a human donor with a solid tumor. This rearrangement joins TRBV7-5 to TRBJ2-7; the D call TRBD1 from the table was never checked on the DNA. TRBV7-5 is a known pseudogene. The CDR3 loop reads CISVSESGRLTYEQYF.